These 17 T cell receptor beta chains originate from one sample sequenced in a study of metastatic and nonmetastatic thyroid tumors. TCRdb reprocessed the PCR reads using MiXCR. The sample records about 20,000 clones, approximately 29% being singletons. None of the patients had undergone any treatment ahead of thyroid surgery. Sequences were obtained from tumor tissue. Receptor source: a male donor with papillary thyroid cancer or a benign thyroid nodule (not recorded which). Some clones in this sample may be carry-over from other donors' samples.

The chain has TRBV4-2 and TRBJ2-1; 7 bases match TRBD1. The CDR3 is 15 residues long. J lost 6 bases, V lost 0 bases, and 5 bases had no gene match. Germline V CDR1 and CDR2: LGHNA, YNFKEQ. The CDR3 reads CASSQDHSGGNEQFF. Here the CDR3 DNA reads TGTGCCAGCAGCCAAGACCATTCAGGGGGCAATGAGCAGTTCTTC.

By share of the sample, this clone is medium-sized. V and J are TRBV7-2 and TRBJ2-7; D is unclear. The CDR3 runs 14 residues. The V gene lost 2 bases and the J gene lost 3 bases, with 11 bases spanning the gap. Germline V gene sequence: CDR1 SGHTA, CDR2 FQGNSA. CDR3 region: CASSLLSGDYEQYF. In DNA form, the CDR3 reads TGTGCCAGCAGCTTATTATCTGGAGACTACGAGCAGTACTTC.

In this sample, this clone is medium-sized. In DNA form, the CDR3 reads TGTGCCAGCAGCGTCGACAGGGGTTCGGGCTACGAGCAGTACTTC. This gives the protein CASSVDRGSGYEQYF. The rearrangement joins TRBV11-2 to TRBJ2-7, with 8 bases matching TRBD1. Germline CDR1 and CDR2: SGHAT and FQNNGV. The length of the CDR3 is 15 residues. The ends lost 5 bases at V and 3 bases at J; junction bases unmatched: 9.

This clone was detected only a few times. A clone one base away is much larger, so this may be a read error. The V gene is TRBV7-9, the J gene TRBJ2-4; TRBD2 is a possible D gene (6 bases). Trimming removed 5 bases at V and 12 bases at J, with 14 bases between. This CDR3 region has 12 residues. Germline V gene data show CDR1 as SEHNR and CDR2 as FQNEAQ (reference sequence). CDR3 DNA: TGTGCCAGCAGCCGCGGGACCACCTCTCAGTACTTC. Translating gives CASSRGTTSQYF.

This clone is medium-sized within its sample. The chain links TRBV10-3 to TRBJ1-1, with 9 bases aligning to TRBD1. Unmatched junction bases numbered 8, after V lost 3 bases and J lost 0 bases. Germline V gene sequence: CDR1 ENHRY, CDR2 SYGVKD. This CDR3 comprises 17 residues. Here the CDR3 DNA reads TGTGCCATCAGTGACTCAGAACAGGGGGCCTTGAACACTGAAGCTTTCTTT. Protein: CAISDSEQGALNTEAFF.

The table lists this clone with a few counts. V gene TRBV28 combines with J gene TRBJ2-7; D might be TRBD2 (7 bases). The CDR3 contains 14 residues. V was shortened by 7 bases and J by 3 bases, with 16 bases between the two germline ends. The germline gives CDR1 MDHEN, CDR2 SYDVKM. DNA for the CDR3: TGTGCCAGCAAATTTAGGGGGAGGGTCTACGAGCAGTACTTC. Translating gives CASKFRGRVYEQYF.

This clone was detected ten times or more. The genes are TRBV12-3 or TRBV12-4 and TRBJ1-5, with 8 bases identical to TRBD1. The CDR3 extends over 15 amino acids. V was pared by 4 bases and J by 0 bases, with 2 bases of the junction left unmatched. In DNA, the CDR3 is TGTGCCAGCAGTTCGGACAGGGATAGCAATCAGCCCCAGCATTTT. This sequence encodes CASSSDRDSNQPQHF.

The chain employs TRBV20-1 and TRBJ2-1; either TRBD1 or TRBD2 may supply D (6 bases each). Trimming stripped 5 bases from V and 9 bases from J, with 20 bases between. The CDR3 has 14 residues. CDR1 and CDR2 (germline): DFQATT, SNEGSKA (reference sequence). CDR3 region: CSARFRGVQAEQFF. The DNA for the CDR3 is TGCAGTGCTCGGTTTAGGGGGGTACAGGCTGAGCAGTTCTTC.

This chain links TRBV7-9 with TRBJ1-6; D is unclear. CDR1 is SEHNR, CDR2 FQNEAQ, per germline (reference sequence). This CDR3 comprises 14 residues. V lost 3 bases to trimming and J lost 5 bases, with 8 bases between them. This CDR3 is CASSFGQNNSPLHF. DNA of the CDR3: TGTGCCAGCAGCTTCGGGCAGAATAATTCACCCCTCCACTTT.

Sample share makes this clone medium-sized. The rearrangement uses TRBV18 and TRBJ1-5; 8 nucleotides agree with TRBD1. The V segment lost 2 bases and the J segment 9 bases; nucleotides outside the gene matches: 12. Per germline, CDR1 KGHSH and CDR2 LQKENI. This CDR3 is 16 amino acids long. The CDR3 DNA reads as TGTGCCAGCTCACCAGATCCGGGACAGGTCTCGGGGCCCCAGCATTTT. Translation gives CASSPDPGQVSGPQHF.

This chain uses TRBV9 with TRBJ2-2; perhaps TRBD1 as D (5 bases). CDR1 is SGDLS and CDR2 is YYNGEE in the germline V gene. CDR3 size: 15 residues. V gave up 0 bases and J gave up 9 bases, with 15 bases separating them. CDR3 sequence reads: CASSVARVVGRELFF. CDR3 nucleotides: TGTGCCAGCAGCGTAGCCAGGGTAGTTGGAAGGGAGCTGTTTTTT.

V is TRBV11-2 and J is TRBJ2-7; the D call may be TRBD1 or TRBD2 (5 bases each). This CDR3 contains 17 residues. Germline values: CDR1 SGHAT, CDR2 FQNNGV. Deletions cut 4 bases from V and 0 bases from J, with 19 bases between. The DNA for the CDR3 is TGTGCCAGCAGCTCACTAATGGGGACGACAAGCTCCTACGAGCAGTACTTC. Its protein is CASSSLMGTTSSYEQYF.

The chain uses TRBV4-2 and TRBJ1-1; D unclear. The V and J ends lost 3 bases and 0 bases respectively, with 11 bases between them. Germline CDR1 is LGHNA and CDR2 is YNFKEQ. The CDR3 consists of 15 residues. For the CDR3, the DNA is TGTGCCAGCAGCCAGGAACAAGCGATGAACACTGAAGCTTTCTTT. This translates into CASSQEQAMNTEAFF.

This clone was recorded at least ten times. The chain links TRBV7-9 to TRBJ2-5; weak D call: TRBD2 (6 bases). The V gene's germline CDR1 is SEHNR and CDR2 FQNEAQ (reference sequence). The CDR3 sequence is 14 residues long. With 3 bases removed from V and 2 bases from J, the gap between germline ends came to 10 bases. The CDR3 sequence: CASSFAGLQETQYF. DNA of the CDR3: TGTGCCAGCAGCTTTGCGGGGTTACAAGAGACCCAGTACTTC. The full variable domain, rest sourced from reference TRBV7-9 and TRBJ2-5, is DTGVSQNPRHKITKRGQNVTFRCDPISEHNRLYWYRQTLGQGPEFLTYFQNEAQLEKSRLLSDRFSAERPKGSFSTLEIQRTEQGDSAMYLCASSFAGLQETQYFGPGTRLLVL.

This clone was counted many times. The chain has TRBV2 and TRBJ2-5; TRBD2 might be the D (6 bases). The V end was cut by 8 bases, the J end by 4 bases, with 8 bases between. CDR1 and CDR2 from the germline V gene are SNHLY and FYNNEI. The CDR3 length is 11 residues. This CDR3 reads CASVGGETQYF. The CDR3 nucleotides read TGTGCCAGCGTCGGGGGAGAGACCCAGTACTTC.

This clone is deemed medium-sized. V and J are TRBV11-2 and TRBJ1-2; TRBD1 matches 11 bases. The CDR3 totals 16 residues. V shed 4 bases, J shed 2 bases, and the junction held 6 bases outside the gene matches. From germline, CDR1 is SGHAT and CDR2 FQNNGV. The CDR3 nucleotides are TGTGCCAGCAGCTCCCGGACAGGGGGCGCAAACTATGGCTACACCTTC. Translation gives CASSSRTGGANYGYTF.

Points on this clone: A junction boundary mismatches the germline segment, possibly from a read error. This chain connects TRBV5-1 to TRBJ2-5; D gene unclear. Germline V gene lookup returns CDR1 SGHRS and CDR2 YFSETQ. CDR3 size: 11 residues. CDR3 protein: CASSFQENQYF. CDR3 in DNA: TGCGCCAGCAGCTTCCAAGAGAACCAGTACTTC.